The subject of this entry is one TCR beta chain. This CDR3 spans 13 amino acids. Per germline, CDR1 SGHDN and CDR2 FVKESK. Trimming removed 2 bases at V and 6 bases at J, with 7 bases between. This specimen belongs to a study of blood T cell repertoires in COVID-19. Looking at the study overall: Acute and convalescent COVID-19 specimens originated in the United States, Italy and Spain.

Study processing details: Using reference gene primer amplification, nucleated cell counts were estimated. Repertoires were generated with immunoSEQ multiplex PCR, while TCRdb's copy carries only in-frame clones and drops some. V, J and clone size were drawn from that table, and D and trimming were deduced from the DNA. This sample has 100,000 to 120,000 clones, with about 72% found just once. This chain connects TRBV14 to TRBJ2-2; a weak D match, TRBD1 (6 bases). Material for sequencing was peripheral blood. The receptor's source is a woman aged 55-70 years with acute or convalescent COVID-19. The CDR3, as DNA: TGTGCCAGCAGCCAACCAGGGGCCGGGGAGCTGTTTTTT. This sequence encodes CASSQPGAGELFF.